This entry lists 9 T cell receptor beta chains sequenced from one sample in a study of OX40 agonist ivuxolimab in advanced cancers. Receptor libraries were prepared by the immunoSEQ multiplex PCR assay. This immuneACCESS table, as held by TCRdb, lists in-frame sequences with V and J called but not all clones. Of the missing ones, under half trace to an unresolved V gene in checked studies; the others have no known cause. This sample lists approximately 37,000 clones; 84% were detected once. The top ten constitute around 1.9% of the sample. This material consisted of CD4+ or CD8+ T cells sorted from blood, taken in a trial of the OX40 agonist ivuxolimab. The receptor source for this set is an adult with an advanced solid tumor such as melanoma, head and neck, liver or kidney cancer.

V gene TRBV7-3 combines with J gene TRBJ2-6, with TRBD1 identical over 8 bases. V lost 1 base and J lost 1; bases outside the gene matches: 3. The CDR3 consists of 17 residues. The germline V gene has CDR1 SGHTA and CDR2 FQGTGA. The CDR3 protein is CASSLRTGFSGANVLTF. Written as DNA, the CDR3 is TGTGCCAGCAGCTTAAGGACAGGGTTTTCTGGGGCCAACGTCCTGACTTTC. Variable domain in full (rest from reference TRBV7-3 and TRBJ2-6): GAGVSQTPSNKVTEKGKYVELRCDPISGHTALYWYRQSLGQGPEFLIYFQGTGAADDSGLPNDRFFAVRPEGSVSTLKIQRTERGDSAVYLCASSLRTGFSGANVLTFGAGSRLTVL.

V is TRBV25-1 and J is TRBJ2-3; TRBD1 might be the D (6 bases). The germline V gene has CDR1 MGHDK and CDR2 SYGVNS. Trimming took 4 bases from V and 6 from J, leaving 17 bases between them. This CDR3 has 15 residues. This CDR3 is CASSAGVSISDTQYF. CDR3 bases: TGTGCCAGCAGTGCAGGGGTGTCTATCTCCGATACGCAGTATTTT.

The rearrangement joins TRBV7-2 to TRBJ1-2; D is undetermined. This CDR3 is built from 14 residues. The germline V gene has CDR1 SGHTA and CDR2 FQGNSA. The V end was cut by 1 base, the J end by 1 base, with 7 bases between. The CDR3 DNA reads TGTGCCAGCAGCTTAGGACTCAATAACTATGGCTACACCTTC. This codes for CASSLGLNNYGYTF.

The J gene is TRBJ1-5, the V gene TRBV27; TRBD1 matches 7 bases. Per germline, CDR1 MNHEY and CDR2 SMNVEV (reference sequence). This CDR3 comprises 16 residues. V lost 6 bases to trimming and J lost 0 bases; unmatched junction nucleotides: 8. CDR3 sequence: CASSKDRTYSNQPQHF. CDR3 DNA sequence: TGTGCCAGCAGCAAGGACAGGACTTATAGCAATCAGCCCCAGCATTTT.

This sequence joins TRBV6-5 and TRBJ2-7; D remains unclear. This CDR3 is 11 amino acids long. Trimming cost V 6 bases and J 3 bases, with 6 bases left between them. Germline V gives CDR1 MNHEY, CDR2 SVGAGI. The DNA for the CDR3 is TGTGCCAGCAGGATGGGCTACGAGCAGTACTTC. This sequence encodes CASRMGYEQYF.

This clone was recorded once. The chain links TRBV2 to TRBJ1-1; 10 bases map to TRBD1. Germline assignment: CDR1 SNHLY and CDR2 FYNNEI. The V gene end was trimmed by 2 bases and the J gene end by 11 bases; junction bases not matched to a gene: 14. The CDR3 consists of 16 residues. CDR3 region: CASSESPTGGLSTAFF. The CDR3 region has the DNA TGTGCCAGCAGTGAAAGTCCGACAGGGGGCCTTTCCACGGCTTTCTTT.

J is TRBJ2-2 and V is TRBV13, with TRBD1 as a possible D gene (6 bases). Looked up from germline, CDR1 is PRHDT and CDR2 is FYEKMQ (reference sequence). V shed 2 bases and J shed 7 bases, with 20 bases lying between them. The CDR3 loop spans 17 amino acids. The chain's CDR3 is CASSLYTGGGGRGELFF. CDR3 DNA sequence: TGTGCCAGCAGCTTATATACTGGGGGCGGAGGCCGCGGGGAGCTGTTTTTT.

The rearrangement joins TRBV30 to TRBJ1-2; D uncertain. V gave up 5 bases and J gave up 4 bases, with 11 bases separating them. The V gene's germline CDR1 is GTSNPN and CDR2 SVGIG (reference sequence). There are 12 residues in the CDR3. For the CDR3, the DNA is TGTGCCTGGGTCGAAGGAAGCTATGGCTACACCTTC. Protein product: CAWVEGSYGYTF. The whole variable domain, remainder taken from reference TRBV30 and TRBJ1-2, is SQTIHQWPATLVQPVGSPLSLECTVEGTSNPNLYWYRQAAGRGLQLLFYSVGIGQISSEVPQNLSASRPQDRQFILSSKKLLLSDSGFYLCAWVEGSYGYTFGSGTRLTVV.

This rearrangement joins TRBV14 to TRBJ1-5; D gene unclear. Between the trimmed V and J ends, which lost 1 base and 11 bases, there was a span of 12 bases. The germline gives CDR1 SGHDN, CDR2 FVKESK. CDR3 length equals 13 residues. CDR3: CASSQGPIGAQHF. The DNA of the CDR3 is TGTGCCAGCAGCCAAGGCCCAATTGGGGCCCAGCATTTT.